What follows describes a single T cell receptor (beta chain). These data come from a study of technical replicates of blood from a few donors. Sequencing used immunoSEQ multiplex PCR; TCRdb keeps in-frame clones, though not all of them. The repertoire holds roughly 100,000 clones, with about 95% as singletons. CDR1 and CDR2 from the germline V gene are KGHSH and LQKENI. The CDR3 covers 14 residues. The V segment lost 6 bases and the J segment 4 bases; nucleotides outside the gene matches: 8. Input material: T cells isolated from PBMCs. The source of this sequence is a human donor in good health. This sequence joins TRBV18 and TRBJ1-1, with 7 bases aligning to TRBD1. CDR3 in amino acids: CASSTTGVGTEAFF. In nucleotides, the CDR3 is TGTGCCAGCTCTACAACAGGGGTTGGCACTGAAGCTTTCTTT.